The TCR beta chain under discussion was sequenced for a study of T-cell memory formation after mild COVID-19. Regarding the study as a whole: Several responding clones turned up in pre-infection memory, indicating that cross-reactive memory may have taken part. Clonal second-wave expansions that peaked on day 37 had unconfirmed SARS-CoV-2 specificity. Later expanders leaned CD4+, whereas day 15 to 85 contracting clones were balanced CD4/CD8.

Of note for this clonotype: What it binds is unknown.

TCR alpha and TCR beta cDNA libraries carrying sample barcodes and UMIs came from 5'RACE with constant-segment primers. Via MiXCR, TCRdb re-called the 5' RACE reads, giving one row per CDR3 protein. This table has 190,000 or so distinct CDR3 sequences, around 27% appearing once. This receptor was obtained from an adult woman who had mild COVID-19 (a few samples of this study predate the infection). Cell type and time point are not known. The specimen sequenced was PBMCs or a T cell subset sorted from them (not recorded which).

The CDR3 bases are TGCGCCAGCAGCCCACAGGGGTTAAACTATGGCTACACCTTC. It specifies CASSPQGLNYGYTF. This chain connects TRBV5-1 to TRBJ1-2, with 7 bases identical to TRBD1. V dropped 4 bases and J dropped 2; count of bases not matched to a gene: 5. The germline CDR1 and CDR2 sequences are SGHRS and YFSETQ. This CDR3 has 14 amino acids.